This TCR beta chain is from a study of molecular identifiers for immune sequencing clone quantification. This clonotype was recorded many times. TCRdb redid the calling of the PCR reads with MiXCR, one entry per CDR3 protein. The data hold a few hundred thousand distinct CDR3 sequences, with over 20% observed a single time. Trimming removed 7 bases from V and 8 bases from J; junction bases left unmatched: 4. The CDR3 consists of 12 residues. Germline CDR1 is MDHEN and CDR2 is SYDVKM. V usage is TRBV28 and J usage is TRBJ2-3, with 9 bases identical to TRBD2. The clonotype originates from a human donor in good health. Some libraries in this study had Jurkat cell RNA spiked in. Sequencing was carried out using naive CD8+ T cells from blood, with Jurkat cell RNA spiked in. Described subset: FACS-sorted CD8+CD4-CCR7+CD45RA+ naive T cells. For the CDR3, the DNA is TGTGCCAGCACAGCGGGGGGCGGTACGCAGTATTTT. This translates into CASTAGGGTQYF.